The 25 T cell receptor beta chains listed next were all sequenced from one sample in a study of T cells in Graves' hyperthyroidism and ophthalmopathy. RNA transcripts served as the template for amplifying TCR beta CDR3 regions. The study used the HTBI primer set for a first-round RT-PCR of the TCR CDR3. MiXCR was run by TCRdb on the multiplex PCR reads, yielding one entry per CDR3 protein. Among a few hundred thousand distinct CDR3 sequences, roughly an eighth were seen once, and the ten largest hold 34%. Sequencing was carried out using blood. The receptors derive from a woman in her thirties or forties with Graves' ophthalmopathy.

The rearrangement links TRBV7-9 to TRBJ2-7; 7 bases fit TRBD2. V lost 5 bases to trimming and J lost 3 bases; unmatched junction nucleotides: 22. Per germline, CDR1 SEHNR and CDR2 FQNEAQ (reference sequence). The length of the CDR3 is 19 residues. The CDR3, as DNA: TGTGCCAGCAGCCCGATTGCTGGCCGCGGGGGTTGGACAAGCTACGAGCAGTACTTC. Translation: CASSPIAGRGGWTSYEQYF.

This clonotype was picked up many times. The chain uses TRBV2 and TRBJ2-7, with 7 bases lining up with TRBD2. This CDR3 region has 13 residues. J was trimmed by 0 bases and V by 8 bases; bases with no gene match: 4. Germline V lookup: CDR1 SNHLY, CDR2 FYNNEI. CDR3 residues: CASLGRSSYEQYF. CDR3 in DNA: TGTGCCAGCCTCGGGAGGAGCTCCTACGAGCAGTACTTC.

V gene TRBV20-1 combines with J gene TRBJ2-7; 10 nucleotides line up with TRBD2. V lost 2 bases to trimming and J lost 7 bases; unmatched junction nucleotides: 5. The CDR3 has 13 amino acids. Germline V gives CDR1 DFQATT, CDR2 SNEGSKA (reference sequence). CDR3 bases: TGCAGTGCTAGACCAGCGGGGGGGCAAGAGCAGTACTTC. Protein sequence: CSARPAGGQEQYF.

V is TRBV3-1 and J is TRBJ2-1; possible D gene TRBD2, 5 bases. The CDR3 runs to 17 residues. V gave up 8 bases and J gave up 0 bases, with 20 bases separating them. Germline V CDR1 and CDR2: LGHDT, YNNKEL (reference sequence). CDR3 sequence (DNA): TGTGCCAGCTCCGTCAGCGGATCACCGATCTCCTACAATGAGCAGTTCTTC. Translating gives CASSVSGSPISYNEQFF.

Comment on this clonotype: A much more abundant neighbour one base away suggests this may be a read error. CDR3 amino acids: CAISGSGFNEQFF. The DNA for the CDR3 is TGTGCCATCAGTGGGTCCGGTTTCAATGAGCAGTTCTTC. This chain connects TRBV10-3 to TRBJ2-1; D is ambiguous. This CDR3 is built from 13 residues. Germline V gives CDR1 ENHRY, CDR2 SYGVKD. With 4 bases removed from V and 6 bases from J, the gap between germline ends came to 10 bases.

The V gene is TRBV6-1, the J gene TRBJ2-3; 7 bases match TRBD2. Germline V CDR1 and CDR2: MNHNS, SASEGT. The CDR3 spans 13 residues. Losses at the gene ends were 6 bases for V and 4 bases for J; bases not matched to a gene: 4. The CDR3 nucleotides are TGTGCCAGCAGGGGGACTAAGGCAGATACGCAGTATTTT. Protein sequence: CASRGTKADTQYF.

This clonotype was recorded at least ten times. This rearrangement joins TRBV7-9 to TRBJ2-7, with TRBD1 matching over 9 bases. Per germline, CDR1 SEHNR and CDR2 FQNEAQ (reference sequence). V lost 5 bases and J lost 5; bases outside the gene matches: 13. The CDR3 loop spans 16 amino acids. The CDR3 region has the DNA TGTGCCAGCAGCGTACCCGGGACAGGGCTAGTAGACGAGCAGTACTTC. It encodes CASSVPGTGLVDEQYF.

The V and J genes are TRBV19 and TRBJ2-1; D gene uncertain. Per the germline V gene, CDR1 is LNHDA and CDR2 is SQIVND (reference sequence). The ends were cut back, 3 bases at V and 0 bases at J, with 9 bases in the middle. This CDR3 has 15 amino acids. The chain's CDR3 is CASSMSQSSYNEQFF. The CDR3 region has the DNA TGTGCCAGTAGTATGTCACAGAGCTCCTACAATGAGCAGTTCTTC.

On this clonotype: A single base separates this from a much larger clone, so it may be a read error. In DNA form, the CDR3 reads TGTGCCAGCAGCCCGCCTAGCGGGAGCTCCACTTACGAGCAGTACTTC. Amino acids: CASSPPSGSSTYEQYF. The genes are TRBV28 and TRBJ2-7; TRBD2 matches 10 bases. The trim removed 6 bases at V and 4 bases at J, leaving 12 bases unmatched. The length of the CDR3 is 16 residues. Looked up from germline, CDR1 is MDHEN and CDR2 is SYDVKM.

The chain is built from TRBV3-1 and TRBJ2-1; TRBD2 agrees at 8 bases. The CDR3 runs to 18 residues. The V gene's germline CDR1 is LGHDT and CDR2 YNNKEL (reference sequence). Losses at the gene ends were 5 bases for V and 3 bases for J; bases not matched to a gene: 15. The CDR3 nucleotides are TGTGCCAGCAGCGCTTTACGGGGGGGCCGTCGCAACTACAATGAGCAGTTCTTC. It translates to CASSALRGGRRNYNEQFF.

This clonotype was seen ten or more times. The CDR3 DNA sequence: TGTGCCAGCAGCCTTCGTACGGGGCAGCCCCAGCATTTT. This translates into CASSLRTGQPQHF. The V call is TRBV5-5, the J call TRBJ1-5; no clear D. Trimming stripped 4 bases from V and 7 bases from J, with 12 bases between. The CDR3 consists of 13 residues. Germline loops: CDR1 SGHKS, CDR2 YYEKEE (reference sequence). Combining the CDR3 with reference TRBV5-5 and TRBJ1-5 gives the whole variable domain DAGVTQSPTHLIKTRGQQVTLRCSPISGHKSVSWYQQVLGQGPQFIFQYYEKEERGRGNFPDRFSARQFPNYSSELNVNALLLGDSALYLCASSLRTGQPQHFGDGTRLSIL.

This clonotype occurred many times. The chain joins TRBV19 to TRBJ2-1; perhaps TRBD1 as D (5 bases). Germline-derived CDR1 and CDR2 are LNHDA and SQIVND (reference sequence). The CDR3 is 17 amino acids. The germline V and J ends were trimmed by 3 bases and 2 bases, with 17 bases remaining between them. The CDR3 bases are TGTGCCAGTAGTATCCCCCCGCGACAGTCCCCCTACAATGAGCAGTTCTTC. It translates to CASSIPPRQSPYNEQFF.

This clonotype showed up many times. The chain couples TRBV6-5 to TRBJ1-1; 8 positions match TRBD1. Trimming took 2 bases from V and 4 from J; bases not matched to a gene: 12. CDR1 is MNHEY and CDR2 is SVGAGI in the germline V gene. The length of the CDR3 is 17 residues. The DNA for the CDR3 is TGTGCCAGCAGTTACACCCTGGGACAGGAAAGTTTCACTGAAGCTTTCTTT. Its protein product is CASSYTLGQESFTEAFF.

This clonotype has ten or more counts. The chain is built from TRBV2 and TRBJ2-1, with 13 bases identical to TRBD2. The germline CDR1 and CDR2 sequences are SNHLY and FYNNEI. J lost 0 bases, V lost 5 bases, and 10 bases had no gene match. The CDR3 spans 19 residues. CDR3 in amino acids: CASSNDRTSGRGSYNEQFF. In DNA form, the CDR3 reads TGTGCCAGCAGTAACGATAGGACTAGCGGGAGAGGCTCCTACAATGAGCAGTTCTTC.

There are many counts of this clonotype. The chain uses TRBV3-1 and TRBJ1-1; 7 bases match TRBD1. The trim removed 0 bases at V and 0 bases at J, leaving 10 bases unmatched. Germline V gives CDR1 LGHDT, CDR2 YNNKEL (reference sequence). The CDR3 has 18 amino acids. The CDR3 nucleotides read TGTGCCAGCAGCCAAGATCTTCCAGGGGGTTCCATGAACACTGAAGCTTTCTTT. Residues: CASSQDLPGGSMNTEAFF.

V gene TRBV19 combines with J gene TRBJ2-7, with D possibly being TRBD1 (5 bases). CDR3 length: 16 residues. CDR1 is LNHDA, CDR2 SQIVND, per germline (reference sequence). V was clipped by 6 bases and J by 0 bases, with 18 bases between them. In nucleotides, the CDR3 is TGTGCCAGTAGCACAACCCTCTCACAGGCCTCCTACGAGCAGTACTTC. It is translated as CASSTTLSQASYEQYF.

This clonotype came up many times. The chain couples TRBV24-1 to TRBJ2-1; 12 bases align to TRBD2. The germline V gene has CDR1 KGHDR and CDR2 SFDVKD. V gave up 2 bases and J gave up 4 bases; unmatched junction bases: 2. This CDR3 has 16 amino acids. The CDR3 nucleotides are TGTGCCACCAGTGATTCAGGACTAGCGGGGTACAATGAGCAGTTCTTC. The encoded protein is CATSDSGLAGYNEQFF.

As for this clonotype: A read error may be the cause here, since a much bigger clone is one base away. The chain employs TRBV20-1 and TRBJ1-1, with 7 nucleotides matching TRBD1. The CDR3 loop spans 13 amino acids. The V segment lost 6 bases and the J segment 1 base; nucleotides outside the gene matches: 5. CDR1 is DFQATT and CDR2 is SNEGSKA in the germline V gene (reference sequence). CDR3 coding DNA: TGCAGTGCCCTCAGGGGGGGGAACACTGAAGCTTTCTTT. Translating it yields CSALRGGNTEAFF.

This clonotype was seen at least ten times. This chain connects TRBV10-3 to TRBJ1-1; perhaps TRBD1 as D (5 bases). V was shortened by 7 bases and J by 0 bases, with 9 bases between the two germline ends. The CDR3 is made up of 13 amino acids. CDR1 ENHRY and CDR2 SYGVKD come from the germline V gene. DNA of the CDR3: TGTGCCATCACGGGCAGGGTGAACACTGAAGCTTTCTTT. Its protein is CAITGRVNTEAFF.

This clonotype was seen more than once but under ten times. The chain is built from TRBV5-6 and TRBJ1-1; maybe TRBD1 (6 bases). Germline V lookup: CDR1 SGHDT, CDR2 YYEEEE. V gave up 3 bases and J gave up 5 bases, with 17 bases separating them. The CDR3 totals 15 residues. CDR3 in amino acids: CASSWDRDIRTEAFF. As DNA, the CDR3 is TGTGCCAGCAGCTGGGACCGGGACATCCGGACTGAAGCTTTCTTT.

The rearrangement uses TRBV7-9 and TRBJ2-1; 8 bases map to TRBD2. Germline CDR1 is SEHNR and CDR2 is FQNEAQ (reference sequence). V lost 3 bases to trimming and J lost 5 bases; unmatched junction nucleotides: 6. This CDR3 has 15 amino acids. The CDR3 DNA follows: TGTGCCAGCAGCTTCCAACTAGCGGTCAACAATGAGCAGTTCTTC. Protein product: CASSFQLAVNNEQFF.

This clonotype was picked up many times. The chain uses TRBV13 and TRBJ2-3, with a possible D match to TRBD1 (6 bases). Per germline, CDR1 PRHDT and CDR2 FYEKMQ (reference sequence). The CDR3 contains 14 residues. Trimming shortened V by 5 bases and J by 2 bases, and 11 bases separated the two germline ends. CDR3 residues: CASSTGTTTDTQYF. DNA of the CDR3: TGTGCCAGCAGCACCGGGACAACCACAGATACGCAGTATTTT. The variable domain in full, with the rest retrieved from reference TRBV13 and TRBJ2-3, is AAGVIQSPRHLIKEKRETATLKCYPIPRHDTVYWYQQGPGQDPQFLISFYEKMQSDKGSIPDRFSAQQFSDYHSELNMSSLELGDSALYFCASSTGTTTDTQYFGPGTRLTVL.

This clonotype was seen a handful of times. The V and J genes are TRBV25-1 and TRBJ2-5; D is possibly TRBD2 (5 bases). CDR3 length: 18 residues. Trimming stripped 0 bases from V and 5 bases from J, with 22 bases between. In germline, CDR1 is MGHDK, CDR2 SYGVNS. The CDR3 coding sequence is TGTGCCAGCAGTGAATATAGGGATAGAGGGATCGGTCGGGAGACCCAGTACTTC. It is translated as CASSEYRDRGIGRETQYF.

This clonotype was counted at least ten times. As DNA, the CDR3 is TGTGCCAGTAAACTCCCGGGGGGCACCGGGGAGCTGTTTTTT. This sequence encodes CASKLPGGTGELFF. The V gene is TRBV19, the J gene TRBJ2-2, with 7 bases fitting TRBD2. The V gene end was trimmed by 7 bases and the J gene end by 4 bases; junction bases not matched to a gene: 6. Germline lookup yields CDR1 LNHDA and CDR2 SQIVND (reference sequence). The CDR3 runs 14 residues.

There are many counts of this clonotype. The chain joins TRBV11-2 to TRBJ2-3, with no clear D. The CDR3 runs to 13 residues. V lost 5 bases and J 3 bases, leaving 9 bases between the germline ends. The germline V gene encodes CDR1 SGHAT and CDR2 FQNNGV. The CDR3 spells CASSPIITDTQYF. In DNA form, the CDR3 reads TGTGCCAGCAGCCCTATAATAACAGATACGCAGTATTTT.